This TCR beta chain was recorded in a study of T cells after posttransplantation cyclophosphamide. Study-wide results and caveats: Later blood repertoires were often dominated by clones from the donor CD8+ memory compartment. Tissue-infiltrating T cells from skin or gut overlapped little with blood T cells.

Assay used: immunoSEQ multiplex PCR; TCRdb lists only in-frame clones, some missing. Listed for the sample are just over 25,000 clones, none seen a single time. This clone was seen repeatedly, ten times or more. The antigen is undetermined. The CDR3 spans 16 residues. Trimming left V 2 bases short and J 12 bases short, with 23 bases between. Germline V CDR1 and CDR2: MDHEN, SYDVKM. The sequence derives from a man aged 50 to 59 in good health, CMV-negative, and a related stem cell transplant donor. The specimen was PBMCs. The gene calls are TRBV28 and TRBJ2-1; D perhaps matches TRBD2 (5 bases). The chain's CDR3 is CASSLGTRAGGMGQFF. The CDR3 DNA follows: TGTGCCAGCAGTTTAGGAACGAGGGCGGGCGGCATGGGGCAGTTCTTC.